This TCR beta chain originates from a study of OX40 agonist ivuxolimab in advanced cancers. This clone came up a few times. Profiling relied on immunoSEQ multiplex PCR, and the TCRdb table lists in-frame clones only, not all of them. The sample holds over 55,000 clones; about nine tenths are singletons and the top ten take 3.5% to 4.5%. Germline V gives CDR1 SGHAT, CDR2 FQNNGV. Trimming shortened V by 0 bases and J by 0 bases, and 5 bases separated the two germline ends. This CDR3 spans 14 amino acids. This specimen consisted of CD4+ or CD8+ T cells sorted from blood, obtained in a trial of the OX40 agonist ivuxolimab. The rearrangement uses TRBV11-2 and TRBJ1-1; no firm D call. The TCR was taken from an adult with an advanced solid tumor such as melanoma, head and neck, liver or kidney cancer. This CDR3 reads CASSLDVMNTEAFF. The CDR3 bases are TGTGCCAGCAGCTTAGACGTCATGAACACTGAAGCTTTCTTT.